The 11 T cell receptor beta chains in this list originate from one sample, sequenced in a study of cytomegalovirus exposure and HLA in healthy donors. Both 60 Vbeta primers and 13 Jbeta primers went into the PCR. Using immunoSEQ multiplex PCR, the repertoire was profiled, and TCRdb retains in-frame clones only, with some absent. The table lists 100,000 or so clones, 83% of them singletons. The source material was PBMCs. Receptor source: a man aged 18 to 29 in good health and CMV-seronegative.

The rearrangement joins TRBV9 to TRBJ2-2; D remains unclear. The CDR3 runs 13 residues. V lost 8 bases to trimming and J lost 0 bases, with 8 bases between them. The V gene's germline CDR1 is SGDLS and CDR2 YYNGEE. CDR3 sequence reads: CASSSTNTGELFF. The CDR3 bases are TGTGCCAGTAGTAGTACGAACACCGGGGAGCTGTTTTTT. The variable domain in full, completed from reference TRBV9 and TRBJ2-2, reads DSGVTQTPKHLITATGQRVTLRCSPRSGDLSVYWYQQSLDQGLQFLIQYYNGEERAKGNILERFSAQQFPDLHSELNLSSLELGDSALYFCASSSTNTGELFFGEGSRLTVL.

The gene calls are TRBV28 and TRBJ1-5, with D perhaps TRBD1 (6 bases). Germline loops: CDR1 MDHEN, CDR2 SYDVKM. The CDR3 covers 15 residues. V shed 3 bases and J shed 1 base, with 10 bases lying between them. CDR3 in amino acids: CASSFRQGSNQPQHF. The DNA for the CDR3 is TGTGCCAGCAGTTTTCGGCAGGGGAGCAATCAGCCCCAGCATTTT.

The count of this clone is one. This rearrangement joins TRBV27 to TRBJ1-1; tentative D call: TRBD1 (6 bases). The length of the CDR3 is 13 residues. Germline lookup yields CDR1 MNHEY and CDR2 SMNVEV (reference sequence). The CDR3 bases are TGTCCTCCGGGGGGCGCGCGGGACACTGAAGCTTTCTTT. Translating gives CPPGGARDTEAFF.

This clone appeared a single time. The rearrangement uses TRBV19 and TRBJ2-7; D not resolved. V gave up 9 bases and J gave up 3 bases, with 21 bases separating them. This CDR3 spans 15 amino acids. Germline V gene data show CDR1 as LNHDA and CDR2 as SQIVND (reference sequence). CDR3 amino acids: CASNPRGVGDYEQYF. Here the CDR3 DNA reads TGTGCCAGCAACCCACGTGGAGTAGGTGACTACGAGCAGTACTTC.

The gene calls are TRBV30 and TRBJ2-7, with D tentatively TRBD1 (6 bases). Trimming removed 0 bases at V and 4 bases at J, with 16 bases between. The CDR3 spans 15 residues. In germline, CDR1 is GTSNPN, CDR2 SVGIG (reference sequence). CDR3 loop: CAWSVPEGQVYEQYF. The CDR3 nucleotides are TGTGCCTGGAGTGTACCTGAGGGACAAGTATACGAGCAGTACTTC.

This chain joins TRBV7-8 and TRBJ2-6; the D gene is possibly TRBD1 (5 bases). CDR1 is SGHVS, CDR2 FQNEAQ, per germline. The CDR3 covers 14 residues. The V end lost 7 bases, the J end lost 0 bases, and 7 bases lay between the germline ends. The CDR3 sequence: CASKGLSGANVLTF. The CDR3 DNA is TGTGCCAGCAAGGGGCTCTCTGGGGCCAACGTCCTGACTTTC.

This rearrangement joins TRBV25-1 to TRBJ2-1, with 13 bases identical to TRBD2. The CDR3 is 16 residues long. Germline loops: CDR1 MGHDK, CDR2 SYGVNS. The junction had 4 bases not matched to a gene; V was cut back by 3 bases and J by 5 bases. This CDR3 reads CASSDDTSGRDNEQFF. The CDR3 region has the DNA TGTGCCAGCAGTGATGACACTAGCGGGAGGGACAATGAGCAGTTCTTC.

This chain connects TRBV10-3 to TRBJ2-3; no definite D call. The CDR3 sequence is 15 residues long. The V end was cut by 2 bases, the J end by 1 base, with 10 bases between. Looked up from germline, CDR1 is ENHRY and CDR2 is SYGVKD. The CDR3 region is CAISEAKRGTDTQYF. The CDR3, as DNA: TGTGCCATCAGTGAGGCGAAGCGAGGCACAGATACGCAGTATTTT.

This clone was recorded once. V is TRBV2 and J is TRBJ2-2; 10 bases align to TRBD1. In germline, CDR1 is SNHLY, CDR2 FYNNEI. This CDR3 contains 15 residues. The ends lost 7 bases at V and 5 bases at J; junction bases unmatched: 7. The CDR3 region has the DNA TGTGCCAGCAACCGACAGGGGGCGGGAACCGGGGAGCTGTTTTTT. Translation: CASNRQGAGTGELFF.

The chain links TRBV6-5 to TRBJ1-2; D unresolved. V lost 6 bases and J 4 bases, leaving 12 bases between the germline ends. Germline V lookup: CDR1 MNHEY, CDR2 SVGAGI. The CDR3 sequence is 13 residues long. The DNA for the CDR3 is TGTGCCAGCAGCCCCGCGGAAGGCTATGGCTACACCTTC. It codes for CASSPAEGYGYTF.

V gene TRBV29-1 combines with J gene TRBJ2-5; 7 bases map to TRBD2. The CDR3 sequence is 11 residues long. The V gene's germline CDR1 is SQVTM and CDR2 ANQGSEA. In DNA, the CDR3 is TGCATCCGGGGGGTCAGAGAGACCCAGTACTTC. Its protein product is CIRGVRETQYF.